Detailed here is one T cell receptor (beta chain). Its target is unknown. Researchers reported that TCR beta cDNA libraries carried unique molecular identifiers. Each sample of about 0.95 to 10 million input T cells yielded roughly 500,000 cDNA molecules, so each molecule approximated one T cell. From the PCR reads, TCRdb called clonotypes with MiXCR, one entry per CDR3 protein. Of some 240,000 distinct CDR3 sequences listed, 35% to 45% were seen once; the top ten hold 4% to 6%. This sample is drawn from a study of post-analysis software for immune sequencing data. Background on the study: Disease trajectories encompassed relapsing-remitting, secondary progressive and progressive-relapsing multiple sclerosis.

The study's findings and limits: The study found significantly lower normalized Chao1 diversity in multiple sclerosis patients than in controls. When patients were compared with controls, about 5 TRBV segments were more frequent, TRBV5-6, TRBV5-1 and TRBV20-1 among them. Pronounced co-clustering by F measure was evident among identically batched samples.

CDR3 length equals 16 residues. In germline, CDR1 is SGHRS, CDR2 YFSETQ. Trimming shortened V by 7 bases and J by 5 bases, and 24 bases separated the two germline ends. The TCR originated in a girl aged 10 to 17 with multiple sclerosis. The chain uses TRBV5-1 and TRBJ1-1; unclear D gene. Input material: blood. The CDR3 spells CASPSAQRSLRTEAFF. In DNA form, the CDR3 reads TGCGCCAGCCCCTCGGCGCAGCGCTCCCTTCGAACTGAAGCTTTCTTT.